This is a list of T cell receptor beta chains from one sample in a study of CD8+ T cells in alopecia areata. Clones were sequenced by immunoSEQ multiplex PCR, and TCRdb holds only the in-frame ones, with some missing. The data show 100,000 to 150,000 clones, with over 60% seen just once and 4.5% to 6% held by the top ten. The sequencing used CD4+ T cells sorted from blood, collected at week 4, from a patient treated with tofacitinib. The receptors derive from a human donor with alopecia areata. CDR3s include the opening cysteine and the closing phenylalanine or tryptophan. The D gene is left open where the match is weak. Clone size is given for some rows only: seen once, a few or many times, or a class if the clone is expanded.

TRBD2	TRBV19	TRBJ2-5	NA	TGTGCCAGTAGTGCCAAGCACCTGGGACTAGCGGACCTTCTGGAGACCCAGTACTTC	CASSAKHLGLADLLETQYF
NA	TRBV29-1	TRBJ2-5	NA	TGCAGCGTTGAGTACGGGACGGACCAAGAGACCCAGTACTTC	CSVEYGTDQETQYF
NA	TRBV7-6	TRBJ2-3	NA	TGTGCCAGCAGCTTAGATCCAGGGGATAGCACAGATACGCAGTATTTT	CASSLDPGDSTDTQYF
TRBD2	TRBV5-4	TRBJ2-7	NA	TGTGCCAGCAGCTGGAAATCGTCGGGACTAGCGGGAGTTGCGCAGTACTTC	CASSWKSSGLAGVAQYF
TRBD2	TRBV6-5	TRBJ2-7	NA	TGTGCCAGCAGTGTACTAGCGGGAGGGTCCTACGAGCAGTACTTC	CASSVLAGGSYEQYF
NA	TRBV4-1	TRBJ1-2	NA	TGCGCCAGCAGCCAAGGAAGACAGCCCGACTATGGCTACACCTTC	CASSQGRQPDYGYTF
TRBD1	TRBV5-6	TRBJ2-7	NA	TGTGCCAGCAGCATAGGGACAGGGAGGTACGAGCAGTACTTC	CASSIGTGRYEQYF
TRBD1	TRBV9	TRBJ1-2	NA	TGTGCCAGCAGCGCGAGGACAGGGACTGGCTACACCTTC	CASSARTGTGYTF
NA	TRBV5-1	TRBJ2-7	NA	TGCGCCAGCAGCCCTGGGACCGAGCTATCCGATTCCCTCTCCTACGAGCAGTACTTC	CASSPGTELSDSLSYEQYF
NA	TRBV9	TRBJ1-3	NA	TGTGCCAGCAGCGTTAGTTCCTGGGGGTCTGGAAACACCATATATTTT	CASSVSSWGSGNTIYF
NA	TRBV18	TRBJ1-2	NA	TGTGCCAGCTCACCAGGCAGCAACCTTTACTATGGCTACACCTTC	CASSPGSNLYYGYTF
TRBD2	TRBV11-1	TRBJ2-1	few	TGTGCCAGCAGCTCCCGACTAGCGGCCTACAATGAGCAGTTCTTC	CASSSRLAAYNEQFF
NA	TRBV7-9	TRBJ1-1	NA	TGTGCCAGCAGCCCCCAAACCCTGAACACTGAAGCTTTCTTT	CASSPQTLNTEAFF
NA	TRBV4-1	TRBJ1-2	few	TGCGCCAGCAGCCAAGATCGGGGAACTTATGGCTACACCTTC	CASSQDRGTYGYTF
NA	TRBV5-1	TRBJ2-6	NA	TGCGCCAGCACCGACACCTCCGGGGCCAACGTCCTGACTTTC	CASTDTSGANVLTF
TRBD1	TRBV6-5	TRBJ2-5	NA	TGTGCCAGCAGTTATTCCCCGGACAGGCAAGAGACCCAGTACTTC	CASSYSPDRQETQYF
NA	TRBV7-2	TRBJ2-5	NA	TGTGCCAGCAGCTTAGCGATGGAGACCCAGTACTTC	CASSLAMETQYF
TRBD1	TRBV29-1	TRBJ2-3	NA	TGCAGCGTCGAGGATAGGACAGGCCCGCAGTATTTT	CSVEDRTGPQYF
TRBD1	TRBV15	TRBJ2-5	NA	TGTGCCACCAGCAGAGGACAGGGCCAAGAGACCCAGTACTTC	CATSRGQGQETQYF
NA	TRBV23-1	TRBJ1-2	NA	TGCGCCAGCAGTTCCAACCTCAATTTCATGGGGTTCAGCTATGGCTACACCTTC	CASSSNLNFMGFSYGYTF
NA	TRBV29-1	TRBJ2-3	NA	TGCAGCCTGCTCTCCTCCGGAGATACGCAGTATTTT	CSLLSSGDTQYF
TRBD2	TRBV2	TRBJ2-3	few	TGTGCCAGCAGAACAGCGGGGGGGGAGAAGCAGTATTTT	CASRTAGGEKQYF
NA	TRBV7-9	TRBJ2-5	NA	TGTGCCAGCAGCTTAGCGGGGCTAGCTGAGACCCAGTACTTC	CASSLAGLAETQYF
NA	TRBV27	TRBJ2-7	NA	TGTGCCAGCAGGTCGCTTGGGACTGACTCCTACGAGCAGTACTTC	CASRSLGTDSYEQYF
NA	TRBV25-1	TRBJ2-7	NA	TGTGCCAGCAGTGCGGGTCACCTTCCCTACGAGCAGTACTTC	CASSAGHLPYEQYF
TRBD2	TRBV9	TRBJ2-1	NA	TGTGCCAGCAGCGTAGGCGGCGGGGGTTCCTACAATGAGCAGTTCTTC	CASSVGGGGSYNEQFF
NA	TRBV7-2	TRBJ2-6	few	TGTGCCAGCGGCCTGGGGCAGTTCTCTGGGGCCAACGTCCTGACTTTC	CASGLGQFSGANVLTF
NA	TRBV28	TRBJ2-2	few	TGTGCCAGCAGCGATACAGGGTCCGGGGAGCTGTTTTTT	CASSDTGSGELFF
TRBD1	TRBV27	TRBJ1-4	few	TGTGCCAGCAGCCCTGGGGACAGCTTTAATGAAAAACTGTTTTTT	CASSPGDSFNEKLFF
NA	TRBV29-1	TRBJ2-3	NA	TGCAGCGCACCGGGGGGACAGAGTAATACAGATACGCAGTATTTT	CSAPGGQSNTDTQYF
NA	TRBV10-3	TRBJ2-7	few	TGTGCCATCAGGGGGACTCCTTACGAGCAGTACTTC	CAIRGTPYEQYF
TRBD2	TRBV19	TRBJ2-1	NA	TGTGCCAGTAGTGTGGGACTAGCGGGGGCAGGAAATGAGCAGTTCTTC	CASSVGLAGAGNEQFF
NA	TRBV5-1	TRBJ2-3	few	TGCGCCAGCAGCCACGGGGGAGCGAGAAGCACAGATACGCAGTATTTT	CASSHGGARSTDTQYF
NA	TRBV25-1	TRBJ1-1	once	TGTGCCAGCAGTGAATATGGGGGAAGGGGGATGAACACTGAAGCTTTCTTT	CASSEYGGRGMNTEAFF
NA	TRBV20-1	TRBJ2-5	NA	TGCAGTGCGCAGAAGGAGACCCAGTACTTC	CSAQKETQYF
NA	TRBV25-1	TRBJ1-1	NA	TGTGCCAGCAGTGAACCCGGGGGCGCGAATGAAGCTTTCTTT	CASSEPGGANEAFF
NA	TRBV29-1	TRBJ2-1	NA	TGCAGCGTTGAGATTGCAGGGCTCGGGGAGCAGTTCTTC	CSVEIAGLGEQFF
NA	TRBV5-1	TRBJ2-3	NA	TGCGCCAGCAGCTCCACAGATACGCAGTATTTT	CASSSTDTQYF
TRBD1	TRBV19	TRBJ2-5	NA	TGTGCCAGTAGGACCGGGACAGGTCAAGAGACCCAGTACTTC	CASRTGTGQETQYF
TRBD1	TRBV10-3	TRBJ2-7	NA	TGTGCCATCAGTGAGAGGGACAGGGGCGAGCAGTACTTC	CAISERDRGEQYF
NA	TRBV7-2	TRBJ2-5	NA	TGTGCCAGCAGAAAGACCCAGTACTTC	CASRKTQYF
NA	TRBV4-1	TRBJ1-2	NA	TGCGCCAGCAGCCAGCCCCGGGACGGCTATGGCTACACCTTC	CASSQPRDGYGYTF
NA	TRBV7-2	TRBJ1-1	NA	TGTGCCAGCAGCTTAGTAGCAGGGGACTACACTGAAGCTTTCTTT	CASSLVAGDYTEAFF
NA	TRBV5-1	TRBJ2-7	NA	TGCGCCAGCAGCTTGGCCAGGCGAGACGGCGAGCAGTACTTC	CASSLARRDGEQYF
NA	TRBV4-3	TRBJ1-3	few	TGCGCCAGCAGCCAAGATCTCAGGCACTCTGGAAACACCATATATTTT	CASSQDLRHSGNTIYF
NA	TRBV20-1	TRBJ2-2	NA	TGCAGTGGCTTGGCCGGGGAGCTGTTTTTT	CSGLAGELFF
NA	TRBV27	TRBJ2-5	NA	TGTGCCAGCAGTTTTACAAGGCAAGAGACCCAGTACTTC	CASSFTRQETQYF
NA	TRBV29-1	TRBJ2-1	NA	TGCAGCGTTGAAGGGTTCCGGGAGAGCGGCTACAATGAGCAGTTCTTC	CSVEGFRESGYNEQFF
NA	TRBV29-1	TRBJ1-2	NA	TGCAGCGTTGAGGGACGGGGTAGGGATGGCTACACCTTC	CSVEGRGRDGYTF
NA	TRBV15	TRBJ2-4	NA	TGTGCCACCAGCAGAGGCGGGGACAGAACCTTAGCCAAAAACATTCAGTACTTC	CATSRGGDRTLAKNIQYF
TRBD2	TRBV7-6	TRBJ2-2	NA	TGTGCCAGCAGCCATAGACTAGCGGGAGGATTAGGGGAGCTGTTTTTT	CASSHRLAGGLGELFF
NA	TRBV2	TRBJ1-2	NA	TGTGCCAGCAGAGGTGGGGCCTCCACCGACACATATGGCTACACCTTC	CASRGGASTDTYGYTF
TRBD1	TRBV18	TRBJ1-1	few	TGTGCCAGCGCAACAGGGGGGAAAACTGAAGCTTTCTTT	CASATGGKTEAFF
NA	TRBV7-2	TRBJ2-1	few	TGTGCCAGCAGCCTTAGTACTGGAGCCTACAATGAGCAGTTCTTC	CASSLSTGAYNEQFF
NA	TRBV5-1	TRBJ2-5	NA	TGCGCCAGCAGCTTGGACACGGTCGGGGAGACCCAGTACTTC	CASSLDTVGETQYF